What follows are 24 T cell receptor beta chains derived from one specimen sequenced in a study of T cells in Graves' hyperthyroidism and ophthalmopathy. It was RNA transcripts that yielded the amplified TCR beta CDR3 regions. Using the HTBI primer set, a first-round RT-PCR was run on the TCR CDR3. TCRdb reprocessed the multiplex PCR reads with MiXCR, giving one entry per CDR3 protein. The data show 150,000 or so distinct CDR3 sequences, around 8.9% seen once. Sequencing was performed on blood. Receptor source: a young woman with Graves' hyperthyroidism that later progressed to Graves' ophthalmopathy.

This clonotype appeared many times. This chain joins TRBV20-1 and TRBJ2-3, with 10 nucleotides matching TRBD1. J gave up 3 bases and V 0 bases, and 3 bases lay outside the gene matches. Germline V gives CDR1 DFQATT, CDR2 SNEGSKA (reference sequence). The CDR3 totals 15 residues. CDR3 loop: CSARDWGQGTDTQYF. The CDR3 DNA follows: TGCAGTGCTAGAGATTGGGGACAGGGGACAGATACGCAGTATTTT.

This clonotype has a handful of counts. The gene calls are TRBV30 and TRBJ1-2; D is unresolved. The V end was cut by 2 bases, the J end by 2 bases, with 15 bases between. CDR1 and CDR2 (germline): GTSNPN, SVGIG (reference sequence). CDR3 length: 15 residues. The CDR3 nucleotides are TGTGCCTGGAGTCGTACGAAACATAACAACTATGGCTACACCTTC. Protein product: CAWSRTKHNNYGYTF.

V is TRBV20-1 and J is TRBJ2-5; the D gene could be TRBD1 or TRBD2 (7 bases each). The CDR3 spans 15 residues. The germline gives CDR1 DFQATT, CDR2 SNEGSKA (reference sequence). CDR3 region: CSYYGTTRGGETQYF. CDR3 nucleotides: TGCAGCTACTATGGGACTACCAGGGGGGGAGAGACCCAGTACTTC.

There are many counts of this clonotype. This rearrangement joins TRBV2 to TRBJ2-1; tentatively, D is TRBD2 (7 bases). The CDR3 totals 16 residues. The germline V gene encodes CDR1 SNHLY and CDR2 FYNNEI. V was clipped by 6 bases and J by 4 bases, with 19 bases between them. CDR3 sequence (DNA): TGTGCCAGCAGGGGGGGGCTAGCGGACAAATACAATGAGCAGTTCTTC. It is translated as CASRGGLADKYNEQFF.

The chain carries TRBV11-1 and TRBJ2-5; 10 nucleotides match TRBD1. CDR1 and CDR2 from the germline V gene are SGHAT and FQDESV (reference sequence). The CDR3 is 15 amino acids. The V segment lost 2 bases and the J segment 5 bases; nucleotides outside the gene matches: 5. The CDR3 bases are TGTGCCAGCAGCTTAAGGGACAGGGGTTTGGAGACCCAGTACTTC. Translating it yields CASSLRDRGLETQYF.

This clonotype was counted a few times. The chain links TRBV5-5 to TRBJ2-1; the match to TRBD2 covers 10 bases. Unmatched junction bases numbered 2, after V lost 4 bases and J lost 1 base. The germline V gene encodes CDR1 SGHKS and CDR2 YYEKEE (reference sequence). The length of the CDR3 is 15 residues. CDR3 nucleotides: TGTGCCAGCAGCGGGGGACTAGCGTCCTACAATGAGCAGTTCTTC. Amino acids: CASSGGLASYNEQFF. Complete variable domain (other parts from reference TRBV5-5 and TRBJ2-1): DAGVTQSPTHLIKTRGQQVTLRCSPISGHKSVSWYQQVLGQGPQFIFQYYEKEERGRGNFPDRFSARQFPNYSSELNVNALLLGDSALYLCASSGGLASYNEQFFGPGTRLTVL.

The rearrangement links TRBV5-6 to TRBJ1-3; D is unresolved. CDR1 and CDR2 (germline): SGHDT, YYEEEE. Trimming stripped 1 base from V and 2 bases from J, with 13 bases between. The CDR3 sequence is 16 residues long. In DNA form, the CDR3 reads TGTGCCAGCAGCTTGTTCGGCAGGACGCCTGGAAACACCATATATTTT. Translated, it gives CASSLFGRTPGNTIYF. The full variable domain, its missing parts supplied by reference TRBV5-6 and TRBJ1-3, is DAGVTQSPTHLIKTRGQQVTLRCSPKSGHDTVSWYQQALGQGPQFIFQYYEEEERQRGNFPDRFSGHQFPNYSSELNVNALLLGDSALYLCASSLFGRTPGNTIYFGEGSWLTVV.

This clonotype came up a few times. The V gene is TRBV6-5, the J gene TRBJ2-5; D possibly uses TRBD1 or TRBD2 (5 bases each). The V gene lost 1 base and the J gene lost 5 bases, with 11 bases spanning the gap. The CDR3 loop spans 14 amino acids. CDR1 and CDR2 from the germline V gene are MNHEY and SVGAGI. The CDR3 bases are TGTGCCAGCAGTTACTTACCGGGGCCGGAGACCCAGTACTTC. This sequence encodes CASSYLPGPETQYF.

This clonotype was detected many times. This CDR3 reads CSALRAGYEQYF. CDR3 sequence (DNA): TGCAGTGCTTTAAGGGCGGGCTACGAGCAGTACTTC. The chain uses TRBV20-1 and TRBJ2-7; TRBD2 might be the D (5 bases). The CDR3 length is 12 residues. Looked up from germline, CDR1 is DFQATT and CDR2 is SNEGSKA (reference sequence). The V end was cut by 5 bases, the J end by 3 bases, with 11 bases between.

This clonotype occurred many times. V and J are TRBV7-9 and TRBJ2-1; D is perhaps TRBD2 (6 bases). With 4 bases removed from V and 10 bases from J, the gap between germline ends came to 11 bases. The CDR3 runs 12 residues. Germline assignment: CDR1 SEHNR and CDR2 FQNEAQ (reference sequence). The CDR3 DNA sequence: TGTGCCAGCAGCTCGAATCTAGCGGAGCAGTTCTTC. It specifies CASSSNLAEQFF.

This clonotype was detected many times. V usage is TRBV20-1 and J usage is TRBJ1-1, with TRBD1 as a possible D gene (5 bases). V lost 1 base, J lost 6 bases, and 12 bases lay in between. This CDR3 region has 13 residues. The germline gives CDR1 DFQATT, CDR2 SNEGSKA (reference sequence). The CDR3 region has the DNA TGCAGTGCTAGAGTCGACACGGGACCTGAAGCTTTCTTT. It codes for CSARVDTGPEAFF.

Many counts were recorded for this clonotype. The rearrangement links TRBV2 to TRBJ2-3; TRBD1 agrees at 11 bases. This CDR3 has 14 amino acids. The V gene's germline CDR1 is SNHLY and CDR2 FYNNEI. V dropped 8 bases and J dropped 3; count of bases not matched to a gene: 4. This CDR3 reads CASWGQGGTDTQYF. The CDR3 nucleotides read TGTGCCAGCTGGGGACAGGGGGGGACAGATACGCAGTATTTT.

This clonotype was detected only a few times. The V and J genes are TRBV5-6 and TRBJ1-6; D is undetermined. The CDR3 runs to 17 residues. V shed 2 bases and J shed 2 bases, with 14 bases lying between them. The V gene's germline CDR1 is SGHDT and CDR2 YYEEEE. CDR3 sequence reads: CASSFGGNRAYNSPLHF. CDR3 nucleotide sequence: TGTGCCAGCAGCTTTGGAGGGAATAGGGCCTATAATTCACCCCTCCACTTT.

This clonotype was picked up a small number of times. V is TRBV4-1 and J is TRBJ2-1, with 12 nucleotides matching TRBD2. V was clipped by 4 bases and J by 5 bases; unmatched bases: 15. The CDR3 is 19 residues long. Germline V gives CDR1 MGHRA, CDR2 YSYEKL. As DNA, the CDR3 is TGCGCCAGCAGCCCATCGGGACGGGCACTAGCGGGAGGAGACAATGAGCAGTTCTTC. This translates into CASSPSGRALAGGDNEQFF.

There are many counts of this clonotype. The chain joins TRBV29-1 to TRBJ2-1; weak D call: TRBD1 (5 bases). Germline assignment: CDR1 SQVTM and CDR2 ANQGSEA. The CDR3 has 13 amino acids. Trimming shortened V by 3 bases and J by 9 bases, and 15 bases separated the two germline ends. The CDR3 coding sequence is TGCAGCGTTGATTGGGAAGGGGCTGGTGAGCAGTTCTTC. Translated, it gives CSVDWEGAGEQFF.

This clonotype was counted many times. The chain employs TRBV14 and TRBJ2-3; possible D gene TRBD2, 5 bases. The V and J ends lost 3 bases and 4 bases respectively, with 17 bases between them. Germline CDR1 and CDR2: SGHDN and FVKESK. This CDR3 spans 16 amino acids. The CDR3 loop is CASSQDWSTRPDTQYF. The CDR3 DNA sequence: TGTGCCAGCAGCCAGGACTGGAGTACCAGGCCAGATACGCAGTATTTT.

This clonotype was recorded at least ten times. J is TRBJ2-7 and V is TRBV5-4; no definite D call. Germline V lookup: CDR1 SGHNT, CDR2 YYREEE (reference sequence). The V end lost 2 bases, the J end lost 0 bases, and 9 bases lay between the germline ends. This CDR3 is built from 14 residues. CDR3 nucleotides: TGTGCCAGCAGCTTCGAGACCCACTCCTACGAGCAGTACTTC. It codes for CASSFETHSYEQYF. The variable domain in full, completed from reference TRBV5-4 and TRBJ2-7, reads ETGVTQSPTHLIKTRGQQVTLRCSSQSGHNTVSWYQQALGQGPQFIFQYYREEENGRGNFPPRFSGLQFPNYSSELNVNALELDDSALYLCASSFETHSYEQYFGPGTRLTVT.

The chain uses TRBV12-3 or TRBV12-4 and TRBJ2-3, with D tentatively TRBD2 (5 bases). V lost 5 bases to trimming and J lost 6 bases, with 15 bases between them. This CDR3 region has 14 residues. CDR3 nucleotide sequence: TGTGCCAGCAGTGAAAGCGGTGTATTTGATACGCAGTATTTT. This sequence encodes CASSESGVFDTQYF.

This chain uses TRBV7-9 with TRBJ2-5, with no clear D. Germline-derived CDR1 and CDR2 are SEHNR and FQNEAQ (reference sequence). This CDR3 is built from 12 residues. The V end was cut by 5 bases, the J end by 4 bases, with 8 bases between. CDR3 loop: CASSPPVETQYF. DNA for the CDR3: TGTGCCAGCAGCCCCCCCGTAGAGACCCAGTACTTC.

This clonotype was seen a few times. The CDR3 loop reads CASSQHRVTDTQYF. The CDR3 DNA reads TGCGCCAGCAGCCAACACAGGGTAACAGATACGCAGTATTTT. V gene TRBV4-1 combines with J gene TRBJ2-3, with a tentative D call TRBD1 (6 bases). Trimming left V 2 bases short and J 3 bases short, with 9 bases between. CDR3 size: 14 residues. Germline lookup yields CDR1 MGHRA and CDR2 YSYEKL.

The chain recombines TRBV20-1 with TRBJ1-1; D remains ambiguous. The germline gives CDR1 DFQATT, CDR2 SNEGSKA (reference sequence). V was cut by 1 base and J by 2 bases, with 23 bases left in between. This CDR3 contains 18 residues. The CDR3 is CSARATLIRVPSNTEAFF. The CDR3, as DNA: TGCAGTGCTAGAGCGACATTGATTAGAGTCCCCTCTAACACTGAAGCTTTCTTT.

This clonotype has a count of ten or more. The genes are TRBV2 and TRBJ1-6; 7 positions agree with TRBD1. CDR1 is SNHLY, CDR2 FYNNEI, per germline. The length of the CDR3 is 15 residues. J lost 8 bases, V lost 3 bases, and 7 bases had no gene match. The CDR3 is CASSDEGARYSPLHF. The CDR3 DNA reads TGTGCCAGCAGTGACGAGGGGGCAAGGTATTCACCCCTCCACTTT.

The rearrangement links TRBV27 to TRBJ2-7, with TRBD2 matching over 10 bases. The CDR3 runs 14 residues. With V trimmed by 2 bases and J by 5 bases, 3 bases remained unmatched. Germline V lookup: CDR1 MNHEY, CDR2 SMNVEV (reference sequence). The CDR3 nucleotides read TGTGCCAGCAGTTTAGGACTAGCGGCCCACGAGCAGTACTTC. Protein product: CASSLGLAAHEQYF.

This clonotype was seen at least ten times. The chain links TRBV5-1 to TRBJ2-7; D uncertain. The CDR3 totals 13 residues. Germline V gives CDR1 SGHRS, CDR2 YFSETQ. V gave up 0 bases and J gave up 7 bases, with 11 bases separating them. This CDR3 reads CASSLAPQREQYF. CDR3 sequence (DNA): TGCGCCAGCAGCTTGGCCCCGCAAAGGGAGCAGTACTTC.